The 17 T cell receptor beta chains listed next were all sequenced from one sample in a study of T cell responses to AZD1222 COVID-19 vaccine. This table comes from immunoSEQ multiplex PCR, and its TCRdb copy is limited to in-frame clones, with some not included. The sample lists about 220,000 clones, approximately 94% seen once, with roughly 1% in the top ten. The sample here was peripheral blood, taken on day 0 of MenACWY control vaccination. Receptors were obtained from an adult in good health.

The J gene is TRBJ1-1, the V gene TRBV28; TRBD1 might be the D (5 bases). Trimming cost V 2 bases and J 1 base, with 14 bases left between them. Germline V gives CDR1 MDHEN, CDR2 SYDVKM. The CDR3 covers 16 residues. The CDR3 bases are TGTGCCAGCAGTTTAGTTGTCCCTGGGGGGAACACTGAAGCTTTCTTT. This sequence encodes CASSLVVPGGNTEAFF.

V is TRBV20-1 and J is TRBJ2-5; D gene uncertain. Trimming pared 6 bases from V and 5 bases from J, leaving 7 bases between. The length of the CDR3 is 10 residues. Germline V gene data show CDR1 as DFQATT and CDR2 as SNEGSKA (reference sequence). CDR3 protein: CSAEVETQYF. The CDR3 nucleotides are TGCAGTGCCGAGGTGGAGACCCAGTACTTC.

This chain uses TRBV29-1 with TRBJ1-1, with a tentative D call TRBD1 (5 bases). Germline V gene lookup returns CDR1 SQVTM and CDR2 ANQGSEA. The CDR3 covers 14 residues. The V end was cut by 4 bases, the J end by 0 bases, with 12 bases between. The chain's CDR3 is CSVGDRQLNTEAFF. The CDR3 bases are TGCAGCGTTGGGGATAGACAGTTGAACACTGAAGCTTTCTTT.

Turning to this clone: This specimen includes other DNA sequences encoding the same CDR3. The rearrangement uses TRBV9 and TRBJ1-3, with D hard to call. Germline V gene sequence: CDR1 SGDLS, CDR2 YYNGEE. This CDR3 spans 15 amino acids. Trimming took 0 bases from V and 0 from J, leaving 7 bases between them. The CDR3 is CASSVVPDSGNTIYF. CDR3 nucleotide sequence: TGTGCCAGCAGCGTAGTCCCGGACTCTGGAAACACCATATATTTT.

The genes are TRBV5-1 and TRBJ1-2, with D perhaps TRBD1 (6 bases). The CDR3 spans 14 residues. Germline loops: CDR1 SGHRS, CDR2 YFSETQ. Trimming stripped 5 bases from V and 2 bases from J, with 13 bases between. The CDR3 reads CASSSAGANYGYTF. The CDR3 DNA is TGCGCCAGCAGTTCGGCAGGGGCGAACTATGGCTACACCTTC.

The CDR3 reads CAAVSSGAGKETQYF. The CDR3 coding sequence is TGTGCAGCAGTCTCTAGCGGGGCGGGGAAAGAGACCCAGTACTTC. The chain is built from TRBV28 and TRBJ2-5; 9 nucleotides align to TRBD2. This CDR3 has 15 amino acids. The germline V gene encodes CDR1 MDHEN and CDR2 SYDVKM.

The CDR3 region has the DNA TGTGCCAGTAGTATAGTTGAGAACTATGGCTACACCTTC. Translated: CASSIVENYGYTF. This rearrangement joins TRBV19 to TRBJ1-2; no definite D call. V lost 1 base, J lost 2 bases, and 5 bases lay in between. The CDR3 consists of 13 residues. Germline V lookup: CDR1 LNHDA, CDR2 SQIVND (reference sequence). The variable domain in full, completed from reference TRBV19 and TRBJ1-2, reads DGGITQSPKYLFRKEGQNVTLSCEQNLNHDAMYWYRQDPGQGLRLIYYSQIVNDFQKGDIAEGYSVSREKKESFPLTVTSAQKNPTAFYLCASSIVENYGYTFGSGTRLTVV.

The chain carries TRBV7-3 and TRBJ1-6; unclear D gene. V was shortened by 5 bases and J by 7 bases, with 12 bases between the two germline ends. CDR1 is SGHTA and CDR2 is FQGTGA in the germline V gene. The CDR3 loop spans 14 amino acids. CDR3 region: CASSRDASNSPLHF. The CDR3, as DNA: TGTGCCAGCAGCCGGGATGCTTCGAATTCACCCCTCCACTTT.

The chain's CDR3 is CASSQNPGQYTEAFF. The CDR3 DNA reads TGCGCCAGCAGCCAGAACCCGGGGCAATACACTGAAGCTTTCTTT. The chain employs TRBV4-1 and TRBJ1-1; D may be TRBD1 (5 bases). Trimming shortened V by 3 bases and J by 3 bases, and 14 bases separated the two germline ends. Germline CDR1 MGHRA, CDR2 YSYEKL. CDR3 length: 15 amino acids.

The CDR3: CSVVETTGGTEAFF. CDR3 coding DNA: TGCAGCGTTGTTGAGACTACAGGGGGAACTGAAGCTTTCTTT. The chain carries TRBV29-1 and TRBJ1-1; TRBD1 agrees at 8 bases. Germline loops: CDR1 SQVTM, CDR2 ANQGSEA. The CDR3 totals 14 residues. Trimming took 4 bases from V and 5 from J; bases not matched to a gene: 9.

This clone was recorded a few times. A junction boundary mismatches the germline segment, possibly from a read error. V and J are TRBV5-1 and TRBJ2-2; 7 nucleotides align to TRBD1. Germline V gene data show CDR1 as SGHRS and CDR2 as YFSETQ. The CDR3 runs to 15 residues. The CDR3 is CASSLLQGNSGELFF. The CDR3 DNA sequence: TGCGCCAGCAGCTTGTTACAGGGGAACAGCGGGGAGCTGTTTTTT.

The chain employs TRBV6-4 and TRBJ1-1; a possible D gene is TRBD1 (5 bases). There are 13 residues in the CDR3. The V end was cut by 3 bases, the J end by 4 bases, with 9 bases between. Germline-derived CDR1 and CDR2 are MRHNA and SNTAGT. The CDR3 region is CASSENRFTEAFF. DNA for the CDR3: TGTGCCAGCAGTGAGAACAGGTTCACTGAAGCTTTCTTT.

This sequence joins TRBV9 and TRBJ1-5, with D possibly TRBD1 on 5 matching bases. This CDR3 has 15 residues. V was pared by 4 bases and J by 1 base, with 12 bases between. CDR1 is SGDLS and CDR2 is YYNGEE in the germline V gene. CDR3: CASSYSWGSNQPQHF. The CDR3 region has the DNA TGTGCCAGCAGCTACTCCTGGGGGAGCAATCAGCCCCAGCATTTT. The full variable domain, completed using reference TRBV9 and TRBJ1-5, is DSGVTQTPKHLITATGQRVTLRCSPRSGDLSVYWYQQSLDQGLQFLIQYYNGEERAKGNILERFSAQQFPDLHSELNLSSLELGDSALYFCASSYSWGSNQPQHFGDGTRLSIL.

This chain joins TRBV6-5 and TRBJ1-1; D not resolved. The CDR3 loop spans 11 amino acids. The germline V and J ends were trimmed by 4 bases and 4 bases, with 4 bases remaining between them. Per germline, CDR1 MNHEY and CDR2 SVGAGI. CDR3 protein: CASSSLTEAFF. The CDR3, as DNA: TGTGCCAGCAGTTCCCTCACTGAAGCTTTCTTT.

The gene calls are TRBV18 and TRBJ1-3, with a tentative D call TRBD1 (5 bases). Germline V CDR1 and CDR2: KGHSH, LQKENI. Deletions cut 2 bases from V and 9 bases from J, with 8 bases between. The CDR3 sequence is 12 residues long. CDR3 in DNA: TGTGCCAGCTCACCAGGGGGTTTCACCATATATTTT. Encoded protein: CASSPGGFTIYF.

This rearrangement joins TRBV5-1 to TRBJ1-2; tentatively, D is TRBD1 (5 bases). This CDR3 has 14 residues. V was clipped by 2 bases and J by 2 bases, with 10 bases between them. In germline, CDR1 is SGHRS, CDR2 YFSETQ. CDR3 nucleotide sequence: TGCGCCAGCAGCTTATCCGGGGCCAACTATGGCTACACCTTC. This translates into CASSLSGANYGYTF.

The chain has TRBV7-2 and TRBJ1-5; possible D gene TRBD1, 5 bases. Trimming took 5 bases from V and 7 from J, leaving 12 bases between them. In germline, CDR1 is SGHTA, CDR2 FQGNSA. The CDR3 is 13 residues long. CDR3 in amino acids: CASSATGTQPQHF. In nucleotides, the CDR3 is TGTGCCAGCAGCGCCACAGGTACGCAGCCCCAGCATTTT.